Listed below are T cell receptor beta chains from one sample, sequenced in a study of beta chain features in type 1 diabetes. The method was immunoSEQ multiplex PCR; TCRdb's version includes in-frame clones alone and lacks a portion of them. The data hold about 710,000 clones, with 11% to 15% observed a single time. The sequencing sample was made of naive CD4+ T cells from blood. These receptors all stem from a man younger than 35 with type 1 diabetes. Each CDR3 is given with its conserved first and last residue. A D gene is named only where the DNA matches it firmly. Some rows have no size entry. The others give once, few or many, or a class for an expanded clone.

V	D	size	J	DNA	CDR3
TRBV4-3	-	-	TRBJ1-2	TGCGCCAGCAGCCAAGGCGGAGGTTTCACTAGGGGCTACACCTTC	CASSQGGGFTRGYTF
TRBV5-1	-	-	TRBJ2-3	TGCGCCAGCAGCTTCATGCTTAGGGGGGATACGCAGTATTTT	CASSFMLRGDTQYF
TRBV7-9	TRBD1	-	TRBJ1-4	TGTGCCAGCAGCTCCGGGACAGGGGCCTACGCAACTAATGAAAAACTGTTTTTT	CASSSGTGAYATNEKLFF
TRBV6-6	-	-	TRBJ1-5	TGTGCCAGCAGTACAGGGCCTCAGCCCCAGCATTTT	CASSTGPQPQHF
TRBV7-9	TRBD2	-	TRBJ2-1	TGTGCCAGCAGCCGGGAGGGGTACAATGAGCAGTTCTTC	CASSREGYNEQFF
TRBV9	-	few	TRBJ2-7	TGTGCCAGCAGCCAGGAGGGTAGCGGAGAGCAGTACTTC	CASSQEGSGEQYF
TRBV21-1	-	many	TRBJ2-4	TGTGCCAGCAGCAAAAAGGGCAGGTTTCACATTCAGTACTTC	CASSKKGRFHIQYF
TRBV6-5	-	-	TRBJ1-2	TGTGCCAGCAGTTTAAGTCGGGGTAATGGCTACACCTTC	CASSLSRGNGYTF
TRBV29-1	TRBD1	few	TRBJ2-5	TGCAGCGTAGACAGGGGCGCTTTAGAGACCCAGTACTTC	CSVDRGALETQYF
TRBV4-2	-	few	TRBJ2-7	TGTGCCAGCAGCCTTCTTCCCGGGGGGCTCTACGAGCAGTACTTC	CASSLLPGGLYEQYF
TRBV5-1	TRBD2	-	TRBJ2-1	TGCGCCAGCAGCCCTGCTAGCGGGTTATACAATGAGCAGTTCTTC	CASSPASGLYNEQFF
TRBV29-1	-	-	TRBJ2-3	TGCAGCGTTGAAACGTCCGGGGCCGGGGATACGCAGTATTTT	CSVETSGAGDTQYF
TRBV21-1	-	-	TRBJ2-1	TGTGCCAGCAGCAAAGAAGAGTCTAACGTCCTTTTCTTC	CASSKEESNVLFF
TRBV29-1	-	-	TRBJ2-7	TGCAGCGGTCGGGACGGTACCTACGAGCAGTACTTC	CSGRDGTYEQYF
TRBV9	-	few	TRBJ2-1	TGTGCCAGCAGCGTAGGGGGGAACTCCTACAATGAGCAGTTCTTC	CASSVGGNSYNEQFF
TRBV14	-	-	TRBJ2-7	TGTGCCAGCAGCCATCTCCATACAGGGACTCCCGAGCAGTACTTC	CASSHLHTGTPEQYF
TRBV5-1	-	few	TRBJ2-5	TGCGCCAGCAGCTTAGGCAGCACCGAGGAGACCCAGTACTTC	CASSLGSTEETQYF
TRBV11-2	-	-	TRBJ1-5	TGTGCCAGCAGGCCATTGGCGGGGATCGGTCAGCCCCAGCATTTT	CASRPLAGIGQPQHF
TRBV7-9	TRBD1	few	TRBJ1-1	TGTGCCAGCAGCGGACAGGGGACAGTGAACACTGAAGCTTTCTTT	CASSGQGTVNTEAFF
TRBV10-3	-	few	TRBJ1-3	TGTGCCATCAGTGAGGCCGGAGGCTCTGGAAACACCATATATTTT	CAISEAGGSGNTIYF
TRBV5-4	TRBD2	-	TRBJ2-5	TGTGCCAGCAGCCTTAGCGGGGGGGCTCGGGAGACCCAGTACTTC	CASSLSGGARETQYF
TRBV28	TRBD1	once	TRBJ2-1	TGTGCTGCCGGACAGGGGTCCTACAATGAGCAGTTCTTC	CAAGQGSYNEQFF
TRBV7-3	TRBD2	few	TRBJ2-1	TGTGCCAGCAGCTCGCCACTAGCGGGGAATGAGCAGTTCTTC	CASSSPLAGNEQFF
TRBV28	TRBD1	-	TRBJ1-5	TGTGCCAGCACCCCGGGACAGGGTCATCAGCCCCAGCATTTT	CASTPGQGHQPQHF
TRBV5-4	-	many	TRBJ2-1	TGTGCCAGCAGCCGTGGACAGTACAATGAGCAGTTCTTC	CASSRGQYNEQFF
TRBV19	TRBD1	few	TRBJ2-5	TGTGCCAGTAGTATGGGACAGCTGGAGACCCAGTACTTC	CASSMGQLETQYF
TRBV5-1	TRBD1	-	TRBJ2-2	TGCGCCAGCAAAACAGGGGGCAAGAGAAACGGGGAGCTGTTTTTT	CASKTGGKRNGELFF
TRBV30	-	-	TRBJ2-6	TGTGCCTGGAGTTTAGAGTTGAAGCGGCGGTGGACCTCTGGGGCCAACGTCCTGACTTTC	CAWSLELKRRWTSGANVLTF
TRBV29-1	-	-	TRBJ2-2	TGCAGCGTTGGAGGGTATGGGGGAACGAACACCGGGGAGCTGTTTTTT	CSVGGYGGTNTGELFF
TRBV29-1	TRBD1	-	TRBJ1-1	TGCAGCGTTGAGGACAGGGGGCGTGGGACTGAAGCTTTCTTT	CSVEDRGRGTEAFF
TRBV7-6	-	few	TRBJ2-5	TGTGCCAGCAGCTCACCCAAAGAGACCCAGTACTTC	CASSSPKETQYF
TRBV6-6	-	-	TRBJ1-5	TGTGCCAGCAGTATCACGGGACCGAGCAATCAGCCCCAGCATTTT	CASSITGPSNQPQHF
TRBV7-2	-	few	TRBJ2-5	TGTGCCAGCAGCTGGAGGGTCCAAGAGACCCAGTACTTC	CASSWRVQETQYF
TRBV21-1	-	few	TRBJ2-5	TGTGCCAGCAGCAAGCGAGGCCCCAGGAACCAAGAGACCCAGTACTTC	CASSKRGPRNQETQYF
TRBV2	-	few	TRBJ2-7	TGTGCCAGCAGTGCACAAAATCTCTACGAGCAGTACTTC	CASSAQNLYEQYF
TRBV28	-	few	TRBJ1-3	TGTGCCAGCAGTCCCCCCGGGATTCGGAGGGAAAACACCATATATTTT	CASSPPGIRRENTIYF
TRBV7-9	-	-	TRBJ2-3	TGTGCCAGCAGTCAGGGACTTCCGAGGGATACGCAGTATTTT	CASSQGLPRDTQYF
TRBV30	-	-	TRBJ1-2	TGTGCTCGAGAGGGTCTCGGCTATGGCTACACCTTC	CAREGLGYGYTF
TRBV14	-	few	TRBJ2-7	TGTGCCAGCAGCCAAGAGGTCGGCAGGGAACCCTACGAGCAGTACTTC	CASSQEVGREPYEQYF
TRBV29-1	TRBD1	few	TRBJ2-1	TGCAGCGCGCTCGGGGACAGCGATATAAACGACAATGAGCAGTTCTTC	CSALGDSDINDNEQFF
TRBV5-1	-	-	TRBJ2-2	TGCGCCAGCAGTTTAGAGGGAATGAACACCGGGGAGCTGTTTTTT	CASSLEGMNTGELFF
TRBV6-5	-	-	TRBJ2-1	TGTGCCAGCACCCGGACCCCCAGCTCCTACAATGAGCAGTTCTTC	CASTRTPSSYNEQFF
TRBV30	-	-	TRBJ2-3	TGTGCCTGGAGCAGGGCAGATACGCAGTATTTT	CAWSRADTQYF
TRBV29-1	-	few	TRBJ2-1	TGCAGCGTTGGCAACCAACGCCCCCATGAGCAGTTCTTC	CSVGNQRPHEQFF
TRBV30	-	few	TRBJ2-7	TGTGCCTGGAGTGTACTGAGTTTAGGCAGCCTTACCTACGAGCAGTACTTC	CAWSVLSLGSLTYEQYF
TRBV2	-	few	TRBJ2-5	TGTGCCAGCTCCGGGAGCCTGACCCAGTACTTC	CASSGSLTQYF
TRBV6-5	-	-	TRBJ1-2	TGTGCCAGCAGTTACGCCGACAGACCACTTTTTGGCTACACCTTC	CASSYADRPLFGYTF
TRBV27	TRBD1	few	TRBJ2-4	TGTGCCAGCAGCCTGGACAGGGCTCAAAACATTCAGTACTTC	CASSLDRAQNIQYF
TRBV6-5	-	-	TRBJ1-5	TGTGCCAGCAGCCTCAGATCTAGCAATCAGCCCCAGCATTTT	CASSLRSSNQPQHF
TRBV7-9	TRBD2	few	TRBJ2-6	TGTGCCAGCAGTCAACCTTGGCTAGCGGGAGGCAGCTGGGCCAACGTCCTGACTTTC	CASSQPWLAGGSWANVLTF
TRBV6-1	TRBD2	-	TRBJ2-3	TGTGCCAGCAGTGAAAACGGGAGGTCGCAGTATTTT	CASSENGRSQYF
TRBV2	TRBD2	-	TRBJ2-5	TGTGCCAGCAAAGAGGGAGGGGAGACCCAGTACTTC	CASKEGGETQYF
TRBV7-2	TRBD1	-	TRBJ1-5	TGTGCCAGCAGCTTTCGAGGGGGCTCGTCGCGGTTCGATCAGCCCCAGCATTTT	CASSFRGGSSRFDQPQHF
TRBV29-1	-	few	TRBJ1-1	TGCAGCGTCGCATACAGGGTGCGAGGCACTGAAGCTTTCTTT	CSVAYRVRGTEAFF
TRBV14	TRBD1	-	TRBJ2-7	TGTGCCAGCAGCCAGGACAGGGAGTACGAGCAGTACTTC	CASSQDREYEQYF
TRBV9	TRBD1	once	TRBJ2-3	TGTGCCAGCAGCGTAGTTACAGGGGATCCCACAGATACGCAGTATTTT	CASSVVTGDPTDTQYF
TRBV5-1	-	few	TRBJ1-2	TGCGCCAGCAGCTTGGGTGCAAGCGGATTTGATGGCTACACCTTC	CASSLGASGFDGYTF
TRBV2	TRBD2	-	TRBJ2-1	TGTGCCAGCACGGGTGGTGGCGGGAGGGCCGAAACCTACAATGAGCAGTTCTTC	CASTGGGGRAETYNEQFF
TRBV9	-	-	TRBJ2-2	TGTGCCAGCAGAAGGACGTCGAACACCGGGGAGCTGTTTTTT	CASRRTSNTGELFF
TRBV13	-	-	TRBJ1-6	TGTGCCAGCAGCTTAGGTAGATCCTATAATTCACCCCTCCACTTT	CASSLGRSYNSPLHF